A selection of T cell receptor beta chains follows, all from one sample in a study of T cell responses to AZD1222 COVID-19 vaccine. TCRdb's copy holds only in-frame clones and misses some; the assay was immunoSEQ multiplex PCR. The sample has about 46,000 clones; 80% to 90% are singletons. Here the sequenced sample was peripheral blood, taken 28 days after the second AZD1222 dose. The receptors shown here come from an adult who received the AZD1222 COVID-19 vaccine. The CDR3 runs from the conserved cysteine through the conserved F or W. D genes are given only for firm matches. A clone size is listed for some rows: how often the clone was seen (once, few, many), or a class if it is expanded.

j_call: TRBJ2-2
d_call: NA
clone_size: once
v_call: TRBV25-1
cdr3_nt: TGTGCCAGCAGTGGCGAAACCGGGGAGCTGTTTTTT
cdr3_aa: CASSGETGELFF

j_call: TRBJ1-1
d_call: TRBD1
clone_size: NA
v_call: TRBV5-1
cdr3_nt: TGCGCCAGCAGCTTGACGACAGGGGACACTGAAGCTTTCTTT
cdr3_aa: CASSLTTGDTEAFF

j_call: TRBJ1-3
d_call: NA
clone_size: NA
v_call: TRBV11-2
cdr3_nt: TGTGCCAGCAGCTTGGCGGGGGGGAACACCATATATTTT
cdr3_aa: CASSLAGGNTIYF

j_call: TRBJ2-7
d_call: NA
clone_size: NA
v_call: TRBV15
cdr3_nt: TGTGCCACCAGCAGAGGGCTATACTACGAGCAGTACTTC
cdr3_aa: CATSRGLYYEQYF

j_call: TRBJ2-5
d_call: TRBD2
clone_size: NA
v_call: TRBV11-1
cdr3_nt: TGTGCCAGCAGCTCAAGGGGACTAGTACTGGAGACCCAGTACTTC
cdr3_aa: CASSSRGLVLETQYF

j_call: TRBJ1-3
d_call: TRBD1
clone_size: NA
v_call: TRBV3-1/TRBV3-2
cdr3_nt: TGTGCCAGCAGGCGAGGGACAGCTTATGGAAACACCATATATTTT
cdr3_aa: CASRRGTAYGNTIYF

j_call: TRBJ2-4
d_call: TRBD1
clone_size: NA
v_call: TRBV7-9
cdr3_nt: TGTGCCAGCAGCTTGGGACAGAAAAACATTCAGTACTTC
cdr3_aa: CASSLGQKNIQYF

j_call: TRBJ1-1
d_call: TRBD1
clone_size: NA
v_call: TRBV23-1
cdr3_nt: TGCGCCAGCAGGGGACAGGGGACGAACACTGAAGCTTTCTTT
cdr3_aa: CASRGQGTNTEAFF

j_call: TRBJ2-5
d_call: NA
clone_size: NA
v_call: TRBV2
cdr3_nt: TGTGCCAGCAGTGTATGGACAACCGGGGAGACCCAGTACTTC
cdr3_aa: CASSVWTTGETQYF

j_call: TRBJ2-3
d_call: TRBD2
clone_size: NA
v_call: TRBV5-1
cdr3_nt: TGCGCCAGCGGACTAGCGGAGGCGGTCGATACGCAGTATTTT
cdr3_aa: CASGLAEAVDTQYF

j_call: TRBJ1-5
d_call: TRBD1
clone_size: NA
v_call: TRBV7-6
cdr3_nt: TGTGCCAGCAGTCTGGGACAGAGCAATCAGCCCCAGCATTTT
cdr3_aa: CASSLGQSNQPQHF

j_call: TRBJ1-2
d_call: NA
clone_size: NA
v_call: TRBV7-9
cdr3_nt: TGTGCCAGCACAGGGGATGGAAACTATGGCTACACCTTC
cdr3_aa: CASTGDGNYGYTF

j_call: TRBJ2-1
d_call: NA
clone_size: NA
v_call: TRBV12-3/TRBV12-4
cdr3_nt: TGTGCCAGCACCGTCCACTACTCGGGTGAGCAGTTCTTC
cdr3_aa: CASTVHYSGEQFF

j_call: TRBJ1-5
d_call: TRBD1
clone_size: NA
v_call: TRBV19
cdr3_nt: TGTGCCAGTAATAAAAGGGGGCAAGAGCAGCCCCAGCATTTT
cdr3_aa: CASNKRGQEQPQHF

j_call: TRBJ2-6
d_call: NA
clone_size: NA
v_call: TRBV5-1
cdr3_nt: TGCGCCAGCAGCCGAATAAGAGAGGCCGGAGGCGTTGGTGGGGCCAACGTCCTGACTTTC
cdr3_aa: CASSRIREAGGVGGANVLTF

j_call: TRBJ2-1
d_call: TRBD2
clone_size: NA
v_call: TRBV3-1/TRBV3-2
cdr3_nt: TGTGCCAGCAGCCAAGATATTAGCGGGAGGAACAATGAGCAGTTCTTC
cdr3_aa: CASSQDISGRNNEQFF

j_call: TRBJ2-7
d_call: TRBD1
clone_size: NA
v_call: TRBV5-5
cdr3_nt: TGTGCCAGCAGCCCAGGGCCGGGACAGGGGCCCTACGAGCAGTACTTC
cdr3_aa: CASSPGPGQGPYEQYF

j_call: TRBJ2-7
d_call: NA
clone_size: NA
v_call: TRBV7-3
cdr3_nt: TGTGCCAGCAGCTTACAGGGAGGCCAACTCTCCTACGAGCAGTACTTC
cdr3_aa: CASSLQGGQLSYEQYF

j_call: TRBJ2-7
d_call: TRBD2
clone_size: NA
v_call: TRBV30
cdr3_nt: TGTGCCTGTAGTCTAGCGGGAGTGTACGAGCAGTACTTC
cdr3_aa: CACSLAGVYEQYF

j_call: TRBJ2-2
d_call: NA
clone_size: NA
v_call: TRBV2
cdr3_nt: TGTGCCAGCAGTGCGGTGACGAACACCGGGGAGCTGTTTTTT
cdr3_aa: CASSAVTNTGELFF

j_call: TRBJ1-2
d_call: NA
clone_size: NA
v_call: TRBV19
cdr3_nt: TGTGCCAGTAGTATCAGGGCGCCCGCGCTTGACTACACCTTC
cdr3_aa: CASSIRAPALDYTF

j_call: TRBJ2-1
d_call: TRBD2
clone_size: NA
v_call: TRBV24-1
cdr3_nt: TGTGCCACCAGTGAGCGGACTAGCGGGAGGATCAATGAGCAGTTCTTC
cdr3_aa: CATSERTSGRINEQFF

j_call: TRBJ2-7
d_call: NA
clone_size: NA
v_call: TRBV2
cdr3_nt: TGTGCCAGCAGGATTTACACCTACTACGAGCAGTACTTC
cdr3_aa: CASRIYTYYEQYF

j_call: TRBJ2-3
d_call: NA
clone_size: NA
v_call: TRBV11-2
cdr3_nt: TGTGCCAGCAGCTTAGGTGGGAAGAGCACAGATACGCAGTATTTT
cdr3_aa: CASSLGGKSTDTQYF

j_call: TRBJ2-1
d_call: TRBD2
clone_size: NA
v_call: TRBV7-2
cdr3_nt: TGTGCCAGCAGCACTAGACTAGCGAGATTTTGGGATGAGCAGTTCTTC
cdr3_aa: CASSTRLARFWDEQFF

j_call: TRBJ1-2
d_call: TRBD1
clone_size: NA
v_call: TRBV4-1
cdr3_nt: TGCGCCAGCAGCCATGCCCGGGACAGAGTTTATGGCTACACCTTC
cdr3_aa: CASSHARDRVYGYTF

j_call: TRBJ2-7
d_call: NA
clone_size: few
v_call: TRBV4-1
cdr3_nt: TGCGCCAGCAGCCGCGGGCGAGCTTCGAGCTCCTACGAGCAGTACTTC
cdr3_aa: CASSRGRASSSYEQYF

j_call: TRBJ2-7
d_call: TRBD1
clone_size: NA
v_call: TRBV15
cdr3_nt: TGTGCCACCAGCAGAGCCTCGGGGACAGGGGACTCGGAGCAGTACTTC
cdr3_aa: CATSRASGTGDSEQYF

j_call: TRBJ2-1
d_call: NA
clone_size: NA
v_call: TRBV30
cdr3_nt: TGTGCCTGGAGTGAAGTCGGCAATGAGCAGTTCTTC
cdr3_aa: CAWSEVGNEQFF

j_call: TRBJ1-1
d_call: TRBD1
clone_size: NA
v_call: TRBV15
cdr3_nt: TGTGCCACCAGCAGAGATGGTGGGACAGGTTTGAACACTGAAGCTTTCTTT
cdr3_aa: CATSRDGGTGLNTEAFF

j_call: TRBJ2-5
d_call: NA
clone_size: NA
v_call: TRBV5-1
cdr3_nt: TGCGCCAGCAGCTCACAGGGTTACCAAGAGACCCAGTACTTC
cdr3_aa: CASSSQGYQETQYF

j_call: TRBJ1-1
d_call: TRBD1
clone_size: NA
v_call: TRBV10-3
cdr3_nt: TGTGCCATCAGTAGGGACAGGGTCGTTGAAGCTTTCTTT
cdr3_aa: CAISRDRVVEAFF

j_call: TRBJ2-7
d_call: NA
clone_size: NA
v_call: TRBV5-4
cdr3_nt: TGTGCCAGCAGCCCTGGGAGGGGGCCCACCTACGAGCAGTACTTC
cdr3_aa: CASSPGRGPTYEQYF

j_call: TRBJ2-3
d_call: TRBD2
clone_size: NA
v_call: TRBV5-1
cdr3_nt: TGCGCCAGCAGCTTCGGCCCCCGACAAGCGGGAGTTGCCGATACGCAGTATTTT
cdr3_aa: CASSFGPRQAGVADTQYF

j_call: TRBJ2-5
d_call: TRBD1
clone_size: NA
v_call: TRBV25-1
cdr3_nt: TGTGCCAGCAGTGAATGGGACAGCCAAGAGACCCAGTACTTC
cdr3_aa: CASSEWDSQETQYF

j_call: TRBJ1-2
d_call: NA
clone_size: NA
v_call: TRBV7-3
cdr3_nt: TGTGCCAGCAGCTTAAACACAGGGAACTATGGCTACACCTTC
cdr3_aa: CASSLNTGNYGYTF

j_call: TRBJ2-6
d_call: TRBD1
clone_size: few
v_call: TRBV19
cdr3_nt: TGTGCCAGTAGTATGGCGTCAGGGGGCCTTCCCATCTCTGGGGCCAACGTCCTGACTTTC
cdr3_aa: CASSMASGGLPISGANVLTF

j_call: TRBJ1-1
d_call: NA
clone_size: NA
v_call: TRBV29-1
cdr3_nt: TGCAGCGTCTCGGACGGTTACACTGAAGCTTTCTTT
cdr3_aa: CSVSDGYTEAFF

j_call: TRBJ2-1
d_call: TRBD2
clone_size: NA
v_call: TRBV5-1
cdr3_nt: TGCGCCAGCAGCTTCGGGACTAGTTGGAATGAGCAGTTCTTC
cdr3_aa: CASSFGTSWNEQFF

j_call: TRBJ1-1
d_call: TRBD1
clone_size: NA
v_call: TRBV2
cdr3_nt: TGTGCCAGCAGGAGGGACAGTAACACTGAAGCTTTCTTT
cdr3_aa: CASRRDSNTEAFF

j_call: TRBJ1-4
d_call: NA
clone_size: NA
v_call: TRBV19
cdr3_nt: TGTGCCAGTAGTATGGTGGCAGCAACTAATGAAAAACTGTTTTTT
cdr3_aa: CASSMVAATNEKLFF

j_call: TRBJ1-5
d_call: NA
clone_size: NA
v_call: TRBV6-4
cdr3_nt: TGTGCCAGCAGCCCCGGGGGGCCATATAGCAATCAGCCCCAGCATTTT
cdr3_aa: CASSPGGPYSNQPQHF

j_call: TRBJ1-5
d_call: NA
clone_size: NA
v_call: TRBV7-2
cdr3_nt: TGTGCCAGCAGCTTAGCGGACAACAATCAGCCCCAGCATTTT
cdr3_aa: CASSLADNNQPQHF

j_call: TRBJ2-3
d_call: NA
clone_size: NA
v_call: TRBV5-1
cdr3_nt: TGCGCCAGCAGCCTCCCGGGTGGACTGACAGATACGCAGTATTTT
cdr3_aa: CASSLPGGLTDTQYF

j_call: TRBJ2-1
d_call: TRBD2
clone_size: NA
v_call: TRBV5-1
cdr3_nt: TGCGCCAGCAGCTTGGCAACGGGAGGAGGTGAGCAGTTCTTC
cdr3_aa: CASSLATGGGEQFF

j_call: TRBJ2-1
d_call: NA
clone_size: NA
v_call: TRBV4-3
cdr3_nt: TGCGCCAGCAGCCAAGGAGGTTATCTGGGGAATGAGCAGTTCTTC
cdr3_aa: CASSQGGYLGNEQFF

j_call: TRBJ2-3
d_call: TRBD1
clone_size: NA
v_call: TRBV10-3
cdr3_nt: TGTGCCTCCTGTAGGGGGCAGGGTAGTGCAGATACGCAGTATTTT
cdr3_aa: CASCRGQGSADTQYF

j_call: TRBJ2-1
d_call: TRBD1
clone_size: NA
v_call: TRBV29-1
cdr3_nt: TGCAGCGTTGGACAGGGGGGAAATGAGCAGTTCTTC
cdr3_aa: CSVGQGGNEQFF

j_call: TRBJ1-2
d_call: NA
clone_size: NA
v_call: TRBV19
cdr3_nt: TGTGCCAGTAGTATTGGAGACAGGTCTAACTATGGCTACACCTTC
cdr3_aa: CASSIGDRSNYGYTF

j_call: TRBJ1-4
d_call: NA
clone_size: NA
v_call: TRBV16
cdr3_nt: TGTGCCAGCAGCCATTCCGGGGCCCTGGTAGGACTGTTTTTT
cdr3_aa: CASSHSGALVGLFF

j_call: TRBJ2-7
d_call: TRBD2
clone_size: NA
v_call: TRBV6-5
cdr3_nt: TGTGCCAGTACACCCGGGACTAGACGTTCGGGGGAGCAGTACTTC
cdr3_aa: CASTPGTRRSGEQYF

j_call: TRBJ2-1
d_call: TRBD2
clone_size: NA
v_call: TRBV2
cdr3_nt: TGTGCCAGCAGTAGCGGGAGGGCGTACAATGAGCAGTTCTTC
cdr3_aa: CASSSGRAYNEQFF

j_call: TRBJ2-2
d_call: NA
clone_size: NA
v_call: TRBV4-1
cdr3_nt: TGCGCCAGCAGCCAGCGCCCTACGGGTCTTGCCGGGGAGCTGTTTTTT
cdr3_aa: CASSQRPTGLAGELFF

j_call: TRBJ2-1
d_call: TRBD2
clone_size: NA
v_call: TRBV7-2
cdr3_nt: TGTGCCAGCAGCTTAGGGTCTGGTAGCGGGATATACAATGAGCAGTTCTTC
cdr3_aa: CASSLGSGSGIYNEQFF

j_call: TRBJ2-1
d_call: NA
clone_size: NA
v_call: TRBV2
cdr3_nt: TGTGCCAGCAGCCCCTACTCCCGGGGATCCCCCTACAATGAGCAGTTCTTC
cdr3_aa: CASSPYSRGSPYNEQFF

j_call: TRBJ1-1
d_call: NA
clone_size: NA
v_call: TRBV10-1
cdr3_nt: TGCGCCACGAGCGGGGGGGGGCCAAACACTGAAGCTTTCTTT
cdr3_aa: CATSGGGPNTEAFF

j_call: TRBJ1-2
d_call: NA
clone_size: once
v_call: TRBV6-6
cdr3_nt: TGTGCCACCCTCGTCGGGGGCTATGGCTACACCTTC
cdr3_aa: CATLVGGYGYTF

j_call: TRBJ2-7
d_call: NA
clone_size: NA
v_call: TRBV10-3
cdr3_nt: TGTGCCATCAGTGCGAACTATGGAACCTACGAGCAGTACTTC
cdr3_aa: CAISANYGTYEQYF

j_call: TRBJ2-2
d_call: TRBD2
clone_size: NA
v_call: TRBV14
cdr3_nt: TGTGCCAGCAGCCATCTAGCGGGAGTGACTGGGGAGCTGTTTTTT
cdr3_aa: CASSHLAGVTGELFF